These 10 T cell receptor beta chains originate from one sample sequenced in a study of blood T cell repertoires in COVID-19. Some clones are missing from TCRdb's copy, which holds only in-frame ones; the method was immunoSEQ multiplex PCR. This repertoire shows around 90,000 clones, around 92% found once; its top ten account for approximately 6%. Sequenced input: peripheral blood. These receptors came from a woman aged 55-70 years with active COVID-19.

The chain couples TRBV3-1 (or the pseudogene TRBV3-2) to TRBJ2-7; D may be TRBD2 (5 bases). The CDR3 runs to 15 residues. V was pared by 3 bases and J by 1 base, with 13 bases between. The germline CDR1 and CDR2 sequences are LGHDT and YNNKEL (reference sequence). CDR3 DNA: TGTGCCAGCAGCCAGGCCAGCGGTATATCCTACGAGCAGTACTTC. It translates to CASSQASGISYEQYF.

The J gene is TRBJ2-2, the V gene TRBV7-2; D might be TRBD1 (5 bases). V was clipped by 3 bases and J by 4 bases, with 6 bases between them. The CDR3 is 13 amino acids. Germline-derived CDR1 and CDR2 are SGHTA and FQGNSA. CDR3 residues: CASSFQGTGELFF. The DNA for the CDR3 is TGTGCCAGCAGCTTCCAGGGCACCGGGGAGCTGTTTTTT.

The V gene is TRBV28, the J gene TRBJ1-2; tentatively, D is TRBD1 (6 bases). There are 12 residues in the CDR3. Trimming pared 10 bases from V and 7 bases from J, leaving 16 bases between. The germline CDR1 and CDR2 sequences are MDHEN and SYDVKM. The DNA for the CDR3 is TGTGCCATCTCGGACAGCTCGGGTGGCTACACCTTC. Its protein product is CAISDSSGGYTF.

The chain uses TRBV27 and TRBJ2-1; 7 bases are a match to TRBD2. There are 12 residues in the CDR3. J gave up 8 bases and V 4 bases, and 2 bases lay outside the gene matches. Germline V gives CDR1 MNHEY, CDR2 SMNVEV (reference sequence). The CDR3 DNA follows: TGTGCCAGCAGTTCCCTAGCGGATGAGCAGTTCTTC. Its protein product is CASSSLADEQFF.

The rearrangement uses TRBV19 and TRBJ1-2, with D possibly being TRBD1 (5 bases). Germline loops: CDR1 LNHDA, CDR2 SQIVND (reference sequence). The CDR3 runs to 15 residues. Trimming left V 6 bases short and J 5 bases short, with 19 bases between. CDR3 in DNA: TGTGCCAGTAGCCCCCCCGGACATTACGGGTATGGCTACACCTTC. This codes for CASSPPGHYGYGYTF.

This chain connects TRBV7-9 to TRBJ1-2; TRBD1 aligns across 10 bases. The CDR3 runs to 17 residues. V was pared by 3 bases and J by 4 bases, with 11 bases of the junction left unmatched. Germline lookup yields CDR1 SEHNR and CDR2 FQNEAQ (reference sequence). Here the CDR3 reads CASSLEYGTGVSYGYTF. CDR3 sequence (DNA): TGTGCCAGCAGCTTGGAATACGGGACAGGGGTGAGCTATGGCTACACCTTC.

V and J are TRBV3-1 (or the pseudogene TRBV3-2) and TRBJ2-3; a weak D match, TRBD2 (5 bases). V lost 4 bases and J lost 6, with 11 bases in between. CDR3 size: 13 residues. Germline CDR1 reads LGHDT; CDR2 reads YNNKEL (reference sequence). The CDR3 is CASSLWGVDTQYF. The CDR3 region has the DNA TGTGCCAGCAGCCTATGGGGAGTGGATACGCAGTATTTT.

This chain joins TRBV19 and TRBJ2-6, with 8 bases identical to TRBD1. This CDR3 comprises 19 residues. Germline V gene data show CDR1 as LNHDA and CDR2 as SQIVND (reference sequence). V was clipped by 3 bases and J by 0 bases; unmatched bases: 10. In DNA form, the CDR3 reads TGTGCCAGTAGTATTAGAGGAGGACAGGGCCGCTCTGGGGCCAACGTCCTGACTTTC. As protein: CASSIRGGQGRSGANVLTF.

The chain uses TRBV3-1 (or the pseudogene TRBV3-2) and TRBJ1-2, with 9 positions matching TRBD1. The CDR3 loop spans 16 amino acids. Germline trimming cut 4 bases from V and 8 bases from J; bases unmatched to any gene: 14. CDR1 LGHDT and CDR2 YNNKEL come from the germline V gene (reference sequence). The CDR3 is CASSLGQGIPSGGYTF. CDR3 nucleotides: TGTGCCAGCAGCCTGGGACAGGGCATCCCCTCGGGAGGCTACACCTTC.

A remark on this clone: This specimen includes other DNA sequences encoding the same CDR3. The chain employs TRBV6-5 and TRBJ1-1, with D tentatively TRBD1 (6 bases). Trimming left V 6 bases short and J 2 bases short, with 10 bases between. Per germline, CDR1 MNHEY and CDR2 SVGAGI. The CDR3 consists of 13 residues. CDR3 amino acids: CASRDSLNTEAFF. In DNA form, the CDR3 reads TGTGCCAGCAGGGACAGCCTTAACACTGAAGCTTTCTTT.